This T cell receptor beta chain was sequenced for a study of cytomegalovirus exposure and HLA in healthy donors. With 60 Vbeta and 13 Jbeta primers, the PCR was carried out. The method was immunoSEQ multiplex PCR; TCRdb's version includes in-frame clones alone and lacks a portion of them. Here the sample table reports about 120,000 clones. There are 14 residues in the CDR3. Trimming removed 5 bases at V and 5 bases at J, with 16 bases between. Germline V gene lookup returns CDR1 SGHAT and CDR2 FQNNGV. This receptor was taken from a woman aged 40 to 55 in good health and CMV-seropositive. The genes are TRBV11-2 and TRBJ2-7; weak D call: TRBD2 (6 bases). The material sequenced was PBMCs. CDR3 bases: TGTGCCAGCAGCGCCACTAGCTTAGTCGACGAGCAGTACTTC. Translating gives CASSATSLVDEQYF.